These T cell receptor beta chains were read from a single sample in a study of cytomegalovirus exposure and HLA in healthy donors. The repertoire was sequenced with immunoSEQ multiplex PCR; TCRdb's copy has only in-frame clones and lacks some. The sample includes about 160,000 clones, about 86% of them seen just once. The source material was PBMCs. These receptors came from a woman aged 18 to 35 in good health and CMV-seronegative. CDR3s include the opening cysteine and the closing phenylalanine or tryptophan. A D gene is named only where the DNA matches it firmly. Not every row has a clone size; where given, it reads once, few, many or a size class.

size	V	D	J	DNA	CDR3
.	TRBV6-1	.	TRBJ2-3	TGTGCCAGCAGTGACCCCTCAGGTGTTCTGACAGATACGCAGTATTTT	CASSDPSGVLTDTQYF
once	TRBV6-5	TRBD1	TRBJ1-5	TGTGCCAGCAGTTACGGGGACAGGTTAAATCAGCCCCAGCATTTT	CASSYGDRLNQPQHF
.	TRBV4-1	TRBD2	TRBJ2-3	TGCGCCAGCAGCCAACTCCTAGCGGGGGTCACAGATACGCAGTATTTT	CASSQLLAGVTDTQYF
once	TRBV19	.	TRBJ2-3	TGTGCCAGTAGTATCCAGCAGGGTGCAGATACGCAGTATTTT	CASSIQQGADTQYF
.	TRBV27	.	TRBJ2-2	TGTGCCAGCAGTCTTAAGTCCGACAGGAACACCGGGGAGCTGTTTTTT	CASSLKSDRNTGELFF
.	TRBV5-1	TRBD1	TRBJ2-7	TGCGCCAGCAGTAGGACAGGAGCCTACGAGCAGTACTTC	CASSRTGAYEQYF
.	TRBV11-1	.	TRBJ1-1	TGTGCCAGCAGCTCAGGATTGAACACTGAAGCTTTCTTT	CASSSGLNTEAFF
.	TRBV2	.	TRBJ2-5	TGTGCCAGCATCGGGTCTCGGGAGACCCAGTACTTC	CASIGSRETQYF
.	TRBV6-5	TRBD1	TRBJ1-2	TGTGCCAGCAGTAATGGACAGGGAGTGTATGGCTACACCTTC	CASSNGQGVYGYTF
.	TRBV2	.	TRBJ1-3	TGTGCCAGCACTCCCGATTGGGGGGGCATGGGTGGAAACACCATATATTTT	CASTPDWGGMGGNTIYF
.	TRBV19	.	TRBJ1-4	TGTGCCAGTAGTATAGGGGGCAGGAATGAAAAACTGTTTTTT	CASSIGGRNEKLFF
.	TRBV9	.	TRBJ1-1	TGTGCCAGCAGCGCCCGGGGGGAGGAATACACTGAAGCTTTCTTT	CASSARGEEYTEAFF
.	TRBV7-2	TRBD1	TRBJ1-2	TGTGCCAGCAGCTTAGGGGGGACAGGTGCTCACTATGGCTACACCTTC	CASSLGGTGAHYGYTF
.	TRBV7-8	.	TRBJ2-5	TGTGCCAGCAGCTTAGAACGGGGGCAAGAGACCCAGTACTTC	CASSLERGQETQYF
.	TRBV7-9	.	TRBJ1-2	TGTGCCAGCAGCCGGACAGAAGTTAACTATGGCTACACCTTC	CASSRTEVNYGYTF
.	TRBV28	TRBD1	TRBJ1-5	TGTGCCAGCAGTGCCCGGGACAGTAGCAATCAGCCCCAGCATTTT	CASSARDSSNQPQHF
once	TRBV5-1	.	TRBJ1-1	TGCGCCAGCAGCTTGTTAGGGGGCACTGAAGCTTTCTTT	CASSLLGGTEAFF
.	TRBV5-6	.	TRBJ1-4	TGTGCCAGCAGCCACCTAAGTGCTAATGAAAAACTGTTTTTT	CASSHLSANEKLFF
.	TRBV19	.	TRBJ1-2	TGTGCCAGTAGTATAAAAGGACGCACGGGGGGCTGGTATGGCTACACCTTC	CASSIKGRTGGWYGYTF
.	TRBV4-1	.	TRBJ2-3	TGCGCCAGCAGCCAAGGCAGGAGGGCAGCAGATACGCAGTATTTT	CASSQGRRAADTQYF
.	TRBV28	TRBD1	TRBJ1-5	TGTGCCAGCAGCGTAGGACAGGGGAGCAATCAGCCCCAGCATTTT	CASSVGQGSNQPQHF
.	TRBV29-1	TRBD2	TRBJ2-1	TGCAGCGTACTAGCGGGAGGTGGGGAGCAGTTCTTC	CSVLAGGGEQFF
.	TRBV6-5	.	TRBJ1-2	TGTGCCAGCAGTTACTCAGGGGATTTGGATGGCTACCCCTTC	CASSYSGDLDGYPF
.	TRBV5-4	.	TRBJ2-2	TGTGCCAGCAGCGAGCCGACAGAGAACACCGGGGAGCTGTTTTTT	CASSEPTENTGELFF
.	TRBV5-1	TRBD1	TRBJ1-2	TGCGCCAGCAGCTCCTTGACAGGGGGGGAGAACTATGGCTACACCTTC	CASSSLTGGENYGYTF
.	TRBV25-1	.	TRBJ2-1	TGTGCCAGCAGTGCAGGGTGGGCTGAGCAGTTCTTC	CASSAGWAEQFF
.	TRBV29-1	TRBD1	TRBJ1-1	TGCAGCGTCGTACAGGGGGCGGCCCTCGACACTGAAGCTTTCTTT	CSVVQGAALDTEAFF
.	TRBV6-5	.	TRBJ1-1	TGTGCCAGCAGTTACTCAGCAACTGAAGCTTTCTTT	CASSYSATEAFF
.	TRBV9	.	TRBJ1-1	TGTGCCAGCAGCGTGGGAGGAATGAACACTGAAGCTTTCTTT	CASSVGGMNTEAFF
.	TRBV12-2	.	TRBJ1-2	TGTGCAAGTCGCTTAGTCCCCCGGGACAGGGGCGATGGCTACACCTTC	CASRLVPRDRGDGYTF
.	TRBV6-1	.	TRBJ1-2	TGTGCCAGCATGGACAGCCTCTATGGCTACACCTTC	CASMDSLYGYTF
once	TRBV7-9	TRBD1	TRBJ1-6	TGTGCCAGCGTTCGACAGGGGAATAATTCACCCCTCCACTTT	CASVRQGNNSPLHF
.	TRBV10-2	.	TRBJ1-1	TGCGCCAGCAGTATAGGCAGGCCCGCTGAAGCTTTCTTT	CASSIGRPAEAFF
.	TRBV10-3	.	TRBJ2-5	TGTGCCATCAGTGAGACTGCGGGGGCCAGCCAAGAGACCCAGTACTTC	CAISETAGASQETQYF
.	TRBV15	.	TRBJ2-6	TGTGCCACCAGCAGCCCCTTGATCAGCTCTGGGGCCAACGTCCTGACTTTC	CATSSPLISSGANVLTF
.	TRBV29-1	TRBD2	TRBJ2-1	TGCAGCGCCCAGGGGCTAGCGGGGAAGAGGTGGAATGAGCAGTTCTTC	CSAQGLAGKRWNEQFF
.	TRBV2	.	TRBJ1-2	TGTGCCAGCAGCGCAGTCTACACCTTC	CASSAVYTF
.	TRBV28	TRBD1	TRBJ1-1	TGTGCCAGCAGTTTGAGTCTACAGGGGAGAACTGAAGCTTTCTTT	CASSLSLQGRTEAFF
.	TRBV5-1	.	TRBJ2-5	TGCGCCAGCAGCTCCGGGGAGACCCAGTACTTC	CASSSGETQYF